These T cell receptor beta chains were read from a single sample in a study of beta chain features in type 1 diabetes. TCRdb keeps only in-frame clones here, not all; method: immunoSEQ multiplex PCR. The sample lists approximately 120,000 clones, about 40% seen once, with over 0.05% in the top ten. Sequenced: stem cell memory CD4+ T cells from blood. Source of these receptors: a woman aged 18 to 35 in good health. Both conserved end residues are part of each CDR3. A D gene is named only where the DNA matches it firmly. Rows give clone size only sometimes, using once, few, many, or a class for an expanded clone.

cdr3_aa: CASSPPGPSYGYTF
cdr3_nt: TGTGCCAGCTCACCTCCCGGTCCGAGCTATGGCTACACCTTC
clone_size: -
j_call: TRBJ1-2
d_call: -
v_call: TRBV18

cdr3_aa: CATGSGQGYEQYF
cdr3_nt: TGTGCCACCGGAAGCGGCCAGGGGTACGAGCAGTACTTC
clone_size: -
j_call: TRBJ2-7
d_call: -
v_call: TRBV6-5

cdr3_aa: CASSFRGHGKNIQYF
cdr3_nt: TGTGCCAGCAGCTTCAGGGGGCATGGCAAAAACATTCAGTACTTC
clone_size: few
j_call: TRBJ2-4
d_call: TRBD1
v_call: TRBV28

cdr3_aa: CASSLAAIEAFF
cdr3_nt: TGTGCCAGCAGCTTAGCGGCCATTGAAGCTTTCTTT
clone_size: -
j_call: TRBJ1-1
d_call: -
v_call: TRBV7-2

cdr3_aa: CASSLQGMGEAFF
cdr3_nt: TGTGCCAGCAGTTTGCAGGGTATGGGTGAAGCTTTCTTT
clone_size: -
j_call: TRBJ1-1
d_call: -
v_call: TRBV5-6

cdr3_aa: CASTLIRGSEQYF
cdr3_nt: TGCGCCAGCACCCTGATTAGGGGCTCCGAGCAGTACTTC
clone_size: -
j_call: TRBJ2-7
d_call: -
v_call: TRBV5-1

cdr3_aa: CASSGTGSETQYF
cdr3_nt: TGTGCCAGCAGCGGGACAGGGTCAGAGACCCAGTACTTC
clone_size: -
j_call: TRBJ2-5
d_call: -
v_call: TRBV21-1

cdr3_aa: CASSQEHREIYGYTF
cdr3_nt: TGCGCCAGCAGCCAAGAGCACAGGGAGATTTATGGCTACACCTTC
clone_size: -
j_call: TRBJ1-2
d_call: -
v_call: TRBV4-1

cdr3_aa: CASSPAGLSSYNEQFF
cdr3_nt: TGTGCCAGCAGCCCGGCGGGGCTATCCTCATACAATGAGCAGTTCTTC
clone_size: -
j_call: TRBJ2-1
d_call: -
v_call: TRBV7-9

cdr3_aa: CSVVRGLNTGELFF
cdr3_nt: TGCAGCGTTGTGAGGGGGCTAAACACCGGGGAGCTGTTTTTT
clone_size: -
j_call: TRBJ2-2
d_call: TRBD1
v_call: TRBV29-1

cdr3_aa: CASSQAPSQYF
cdr3_nt: TGTGCCAGCAGTCAAGCCCCCTCGCAGTACTTC
clone_size: -
j_call: TRBJ2-7
d_call: -
v_call: TRBV6-1

cdr3_aa: CASSLPLLAGVLDEQFF
cdr3_nt: TGTGCCAGCAGTTTACCCCTGCTAGCGGGAGTTTTGGATGAGCAGTTCTTC
clone_size: few
j_call: TRBJ2-1
d_call: TRBD2
v_call: TRBV27

cdr3_aa: CASSRSYRGRGGNQPQHF
cdr3_nt: TGTGCCAGCAGCCGTAGCTACAGGGGGCGCGGCGGCAATCAGCCCCAGCATTTT
clone_size: once
j_call: TRBJ1-5
d_call: TRBD1
v_call: TRBV7-9

cdr3_aa: CASTIRAFQPQHF
cdr3_nt: TGTGCCAGCACAATCAGGGCTTTTCAGCCCCAGCATTTT
clone_size: -
j_call: TRBJ1-5
d_call: -
v_call: TRBV2

cdr3_aa: CASSLARTGGNYEQYF
cdr3_nt: TGTGCCAGCAGCTTAGCGAGAACAGGGGGCAACTACGAGCAGTACTTC
clone_size: few
j_call: TRBJ2-7
d_call: TRBD1
v_call: TRBV7-9

cdr3_aa: CASSPQGRLDF
cdr3_nt: TGTGCCAGCAGCCCCCAGGGGCGGCTAGACTTC
clone_size: few
j_call: TRBJ2-7
d_call: -
v_call: TRBV2

cdr3_aa: CASSFHYEQYF
cdr3_nt: TGTGCCAGCAGCTTCCACTACGAGCAGTACTTC
clone_size: few
j_call: TRBJ2-7
d_call: -
v_call: TRBV7-2

cdr3_aa: CASSYSDRAYEQYF
cdr3_nt: TGTGCCAGCAGTTACTCGGACAGGGCCTACGAGCAGTACTTC
clone_size: few
j_call: TRBJ2-7
d_call: TRBD1
v_call: TRBV6-5

cdr3_aa: CASSTLRVLDRASSSYNEQFF
cdr3_nt: TGTGCCAGCAGCACGCTTCGAGTCCTCGACAGGGCCTCCAGCTCCTACAATGAGCAGTTCTTC
clone_size: -
j_call: TRBJ2-1
d_call: TRBD1
v_call: TRBV28

cdr3_aa: CAIKATLGLGSQLLTQYF
cdr3_nt: TGTGCCATCAAAGCCACCCTTGGACTAGGGTCCCAGTTGCTGACCCAGTACTTC
clone_size: few
j_call: TRBJ2-5
d_call: TRBD2
v_call: TRBV7-9

cdr3_aa: CASSLTGTGTPLDEQYF
cdr3_nt: TGTGCCAGCAGCCTAACCGGGACAGGGACCCCGTTGGACGAGCAGTACTTC
clone_size: few
j_call: TRBJ2-7
d_call: -
v_call: TRBV21-1

cdr3_aa: CASSETGSTTYNEQFF
cdr3_nt: TGTGCCAGCAGCGAAACAGGGTCCACGACCTACAATGAGCAGTTCTTC
clone_size: few
j_call: TRBJ2-1
d_call: -
v_call: TRBV9

cdr3_aa: CASSPRDRGSYGYTF
cdr3_nt: TGTGCCAGCAGTCCAAGGGACAGGGGGTCCTATGGCTACACCTTC
clone_size: few
j_call: TRBJ1-2
d_call: TRBD1
v_call: TRBV28

cdr3_aa: CASSALGIQYF
cdr3_nt: TGTGCCAGCAGTGCCCTCGGCATTCAGTACTTC
clone_size: few
j_call: TRBJ2-4
d_call: -
v_call: TRBV27